These 26 T cell receptor beta chains were sequenced from one sample in a study of Ad26.COV2.S vaccination and SARS-CoV-2 variants (dated by TCRdb to the early 2020s). The library was made by the immunoSEQ multiplex PCR assay. This immuneACCESS table, as held by TCRdb, lists in-frame sequences with V and J called but not all clones. Of the missing ones, under half trace to an unresolved V gene in checked studies; the others have no known cause. A total of about 410,000 clones appear in this sample, around 89% of them only once. In total, the top ten clones hold around 1.8% of the sample. Sample treatment or condition, as interpreted from the label and publication: around 19 received Ad26.COV2.S at low or high dose, single or two shots; roughly 5 received placebo; per-sample allocation not given. Repertoires of vaccine and placebo recipients were sequenced from samples collected on day 63 after the first injection.

The sample here was peripheral blood, taken in a trial of Ad26.COV2.S vaccine versus placebo. Source of these receptors: a person aged 18 to 65 who received the Ad26.COV2.S COVID-19 vaccine or a placebo.

The chain joins TRBV5-4 to TRBJ1-2; D might be TRBD1 (5 bases). Germline V gene sequence: CDR1 SGHNT, CDR2 YYREEE (reference sequence). The V and J ends lost 4 bases and 3 bases respectively, with 22 bases between them. This CDR3 spans 17 amino acids. The CDR3 protein is CASSPGGSLIGHYGYTF. CDR3 in DNA: TGTGCCAGCAGCCCGGGGGGGTCACTTATAGGGCACTATGGCTACACCTTC. The variable domain in full, with the rest retrieved from reference TRBV5-4 and TRBJ1-2, is ETGVTQSPTHLIKTRGQQVTLRCSSQSGHNTVSWYQQALGQGPQFIFQYYREEENGRGNFPPRFSGLQFPNYSSELNVNALELDDSALYLCASSPGGSLIGHYGYTFGSGTRLTVV.

This chain links TRBV28 with TRBJ1-2; 8 bases map to TRBD1. Germline lookup yields CDR1 MDHEN and CDR2 SYDVKM. The CDR3 loop spans 14 amino acids. After removal of 10 bases from V and 6 bases from J, the junction contained 13 bases not matched to a gene. The CDR3 spells CATNRDRRRNGYTF. CDR3 DNA: TGTGCCACCAATCGGGACAGGCGAAGAAATGGCTACACCTTC.

The chain joins TRBV11-2 to TRBJ2-1; D is possibly TRBD2 (5 bases). CDR3 length: 16 amino acids. The V gene lost 5 bases and the J gene lost 2 bases, with 16 bases spanning the gap. Germline assignment: CDR1 SGHAT and CDR2 FQNNGV. CDR3 loop: CASSPGLPIPYNEQFF. The CDR3 DNA sequence: TGTGCCAGCAGCCCAGGACTTCCCATTCCCTACAATGAGCAGTTCTTC. Looking up the rest from reference TRBV11-2 and TRBJ2-1 gives the full variable domain: EAGVAQSPRYKIIEKRQSVAFWCNPISGHATLYWYQQILGQGPKLLIQFQNNGVVDDSQLPKDRFSAERLKGVDSTLKIQPAKLEDSAVYLCASSPGLPIPYNEQFFGPGTRLTVL.

The chain recombines TRBV3-1 (or the pseudogene TRBV3-2) with TRBJ2-7; 9 bases are shared with TRBD1. The CDR3 is 15 residues long. Trimming took 3 bases from V and 6 from J; bases not matched to a gene: 9. Germline V lookup: CDR1 LGHDT, CDR2 YNNKEL (reference sequence). The CDR3 loop is CASSQEGTGFGEQYF. The CDR3 region has the DNA TGTGCCAGCAGCCAGGAGGGGACAGGGTTTGGCGAGCAGTACTTC.

The genes are TRBV7-9 and TRBJ2-1; a possible D gene is TRBD2 (5 bases). The CDR3 has 12 amino acids. V lost 2 bases to trimming and J lost 13 bases, with 12 bases between them. Germline V CDR1 and CDR2: SEHNR, FQNEAQ (reference sequence). CDR3 amino acids: CASSLSGLPQFF. CDR3 in DNA: TGTGCCAGCAGCTTAAGTGGACTGCCTCAGTTCTTC.

The rearrangement links TRBV7-9 to TRBJ2-3; D not certain. This CDR3 has 15 amino acids. Trimming shortened V by 0 bases and J by 1 base, and 8 bases separated the two germline ends. CDR1 and CDR2 (germline): SEHNR, FQNEAQ (reference sequence). The CDR3 spells CASSLANSRTDTQYF. The DNA of the CDR3 is TGTGCCAGCAGCTTAGCGAACAGCCGCACAGATACGCAGTATTTT.

The chain combines TRBV2 with TRBJ1-5, with no clear D. This CDR3 is built from 13 residues. V lost 7 bases, J lost 5 bases, and 12 bases lay in between. The V gene's germline CDR1 is SNHLY and CDR2 FYNNEI. The CDR3 bases are TGTGCCAGCACCCCGACCTGGGATCAGCCCCAGCATTTT. Translation gives CASTPTWDQPQHF.

The chain uses TRBV28 and TRBJ2-7; D remains unclear. Germline V lookup: CDR1 MDHEN, CDR2 SYDVKM. The CDR3 runs to 11 residues. Trimming left V 7 bases short and J 3 bases short, with 7 bases between. CDR3 residues: CASTWGYEQYF. The CDR3 DNA follows: TGTGCCAGCACCTGGGGCTACGAGCAGTACTTC.

This clone occurred a few times. V and J are TRBV30 and TRBJ1-5; the match to TRBD1 covers 7 bases. Germline trimming cut 0 bases from V and 5 bases from J; bases unmatched to any gene: 1. The germline CDR1 and CDR2 sequences are GTSNPN and SVGIG (reference sequence). This CDR3 is built from 13 residues. The CDR3 DNA sequence: TGTGCCTGGAGTGTAGGGGGCGATCAGCCCCAGCATTTT. This sequence encodes CAWSVGGDQPQHF.

The chain links TRBV5-3 to TRBJ2-4; TRBD1 agrees at 8 bases. TRBV5-3 is sorted into the ORF group, with uncertain function. Losses at the gene ends were 4 bases for V and 5 bases for J; bases not matched to a gene: 8. CDR3 length: 15 amino acids. CDR3 region: CARSPDRANENIQYF. The CDR3 bases are TGTGCCAGAAGCCCGGACAGGGCGAACGAAAACATTCAGTACTTC.

J is TRBJ2-3 and V is TRBV11-2; 7 nucleotides match TRBD2. J lost 6 bases, V lost 5 bases, and 8 bases had no gene match. The CDR3 extends over 14 amino acids. Germline V lookup: CDR1 SGHAT, CDR2 FQNNGV. CDR3 residues: CASSLRIGGDTQYF. CDR3 DNA: TGTGCCAGCAGCCTTCGTATCGGGGGGGATACGCAGTATTTT.

This chain links TRBV5-1 with TRBJ2-2; 9 bases map to TRBD2. The CDR3 covers 15 residues. Losses at the gene ends were 7 bases for V and 3 bases for J; bases not matched to a gene: 7. The germline V gene encodes CDR1 SGHRS and CDR2 YFSETQ. The DNA of the CDR3 is TGCGCCAGCTTAGCGGGGGAAGTCGACACCGGGGAGCTGTTTTTT. It specifies CASLAGEVDTGELFF.

The rearrangement links TRBV28 to TRBJ1-3; no reliable D call. The CDR3 covers 14 residues. V lost 2 bases to trimming and J lost 0 bases, with 5 bases between them. Germline CDR1 reads MDHEN; CDR2 reads SYDVKM. The CDR3 sequence: CASSLTFSGNTIYF. CDR3 sequence (DNA): TGTGCCAGCAGTTTAACTTTCTCTGGAAACACCATATATTTT. Full variable domain (remainder filled in from reference TRBV28 and TRBJ1-3): DVKVTQSSRYLVKRTGEKVFLECVQDMDHENMFWYRQDPGLGLRLIYFSYDVKMKEKGDIPEGYSVSREKKERFSLILESASTNQTSMYLCASSLTFSGNTIYFGEGSWLTVV.

V and J are TRBV5-1 and TRBJ2-3, with 9 bases that match TRBD2. V gave up 0 bases and J gave up 2 bases; unmatched junction bases: 4. From germline, CDR1 is SGHRS and CDR2 YFSETQ. The CDR3 extends over 16 amino acids. The CDR3 nucleotides are TGCGCCAGCAGCTTGGGGCCTAGCGGGATCACAGATACGCAGTATTTT. Protein: CASSLGPSGITDTQYF.

The count of this clone is one. The genes are TRBV28 and TRBJ1-4, with 10 positions matching TRBD1. CDR1 and CDR2 from the germline V gene are MDHEN and SYDVKM. V lost 5 bases to trimming and J lost 7 bases; unmatched junction nucleotides: 7. CDR3 length: 15 amino acids. The CDR3 bases are TGTGCCAGCAGTGATGCCGGGACAGGGGTTGAAAAACTGTTTTTT. It yields the protein CASSDAGTGVEKLFF.

This clone was detected once. The chain carries TRBV6-1 and TRBJ2-4, with D perhaps being TRBD1 or TRBD2 (5 bases each). V dropped 4 bases and J dropped 5 bases, with 27 bases sitting between them. The CDR3 consists of 19 residues. The germline gives CDR1 MNHNS, CDR2 SASEGT. CDR3 protein: CASSGRPLWDPARENIQYF. The CDR3 region has the DNA TGTGCCAGCAGTGGAAGGCCACTCTGGGACCCTGCGCGGGAAAACATTCAGTACTTC.

The chain links TRBV25-1 to TRBJ2-2; possible D gene TRBD2, 6 bases. From germline, CDR1 is MGHDK and CDR2 SYGVNS. Trimming cost V 1 base and J 4 bases, with 13 bases left between them. The CDR3 loop spans 16 amino acids. The CDR3 nucleotides read TGTGCCAGCAGTGAATCCGGACGGCGGGGCACCGGGGAGCTGTTTTTT. This sequence encodes CASSESGRRGTGELFF.

This rearrangement joins TRBV19 to TRBJ2-3; D remains ambiguous. This CDR3 has 12 residues. From germline, CDR1 is LNHDA and CDR2 SQIVND (reference sequence). The germline V and J ends were trimmed by 8 bases and 2 bases, with 8 bases remaining between them. The CDR3 sequence: CASGWTTDTQYF. DNA for the CDR3: TGTGCCAGTGGCTGGACCACAGATACGCAGTATTTT.

This sequence joins TRBV30 and TRBJ2-1; 12 bases fit TRBD2. V was pared by 1 base and J by 7 bases, with 2 bases of the junction left unmatched. CDR1 is GTSNPN and CDR2 is SVGIG in the germline V gene (reference sequence). The CDR3 has 14 amino acids. CDR3 sequence (DNA): TGTGCCTGGAGTGGGACTAGCGGGAAAAATGAGCAGTTCTTC. Residues: CAWSGTSGKNEQFF.

The genes are TRBV28 and TRBJ2-2; 10 nucleotides align to TRBD2. CDR1 is MDHEN and CDR2 is SYDVKM in the germline V gene. This CDR3 has 17 residues. The junction had 11 bases not matched to a gene; V was cut back by 5 bases and J by 5 bases. The CDR3 bases are TGTGCCAGCAGTCCCCCTAGGAGCGGGAGGGTGACCGGGGAGCTGTTTTTT. This codes for CASSPPRSGRVTGELFF.

The V and J genes are TRBV6-5 and TRBJ1-5; 9 nucleotides match TRBD1. The germline gives CDR1 MNHEY, CDR2 SVGAGI. The CDR3 totals 14 residues. Trimming cost V 6 bases and J 6 bases; bases outside gene matches: 6. CDR3 sequence: CASRRTGEVQPQHF. The CDR3 coding sequence is TGTGCCAGCAGAAGGACAGGGGAGGTTCAGCCCCAGCATTTT.

Of note for this clone: The junction departs from the called germline gene at one end, perhaps through a read error. The J gene is TRBJ2-7, the V gene TRBV20-1; TRBD1 matches at 11 bases. The CDR3 loop spans 10 amino acids. Germline V lookup: CDR1 DFQATT, CDR2 SNEGSKA (reference sequence). For the CDR3, the DNA is TGCAGTGCGGACCGGGACAGGGGGGACTTC. The encoded protein is CSADRDRGDF.

The CDR3 spells CASSSDPGDEKLFF. Here the CDR3 DNA reads TGCGCCAGCAGCTCAGACCCAGGGGATGAAAAACTGTTTTTT. The chain combines TRBV5-1 with TRBJ1-4; possibly TRBD1 for D (6 bases). V was cut by 3 bases and J by 6 bases, with 12 bases left in between. The V gene's germline CDR1 is SGHRS and CDR2 YFSETQ. The CDR3 has 14 amino acids.

The chain is built from TRBV5-1 and TRBJ2-7, with unresolved D. The CDR3 has 13 residues. The germline V gene has CDR1 SGHRS and CDR2 YFSETQ. Trimming shortened V by 5 bases and J by 6 bases, and 15 bases separated the two germline ends. DNA for the CDR3: TGCGCCAGCAGGGGTACGGCGACCGGCGAGCAGTACTTC. Its translation is CASRGTATGEQYF. The full variable domain, rest sourced from reference TRBV5-1 and TRBJ2-7, is KAGVTQTPRYLIKTRGQQVTLSCSPISGHRSVSWYQQTPGQGLQFLFEYFSETQRNKGNFPGRFSGRQFSNSRSEMNVSTLELGDSALYLCASRGTATGEQYFGPGTRLTVT.

Here the CDR3 reads CSVLIGNTIYF. For the CDR3, the DNA is TGCAGCGTGTTGATAGGAAACACCATATATTTT. The chain carries TRBV29-1 and TRBJ1-3; D not resolved. Germline loops: CDR1 SQVTM, CDR2 ANQGSEA. CDR3 length: 11 residues. Trimming stripped 6 bases from V and 4 bases from J, with 7 bases between.

In regard to this clone: This same CDR3 is encoded by further DNA sequences in the sample. This chain uses TRBV19 with TRBJ1-2, with D possibly matching TRBD1 (5 bases). The CDR3 totals 13 residues. V dropped 2 bases and J dropped 6 bases, with 10 bases sitting between them. Germline values: CDR1 LNHDA, CDR2 SQIVND (reference sequence). The CDR3 DNA is TGTGCCAGTAGTATACAGGGCGGGAATGGCTACACCTTC. Residues: CASSIQGGNGYTF.